One sample yielded the 27 T cell receptor beta chains listed below, sequenced in a study of T cell responses to AZD1222 COVID-19 vaccine. Assay used: immunoSEQ multiplex PCR; TCRdb lists only in-frame clones, some missing. The sample carries 130,000 or so clones, nearly 95% recorded once. The specimen comprised peripheral blood, sampled on day 0 of AZD1222 vaccination. These receptor sequences come from an adult in good health.

V is TRBV7-9 and J is TRBJ1-5; a possible D gene is TRBD1 (5 bases). The V and J ends lost 1 base and 3 bases respectively, with 10 bases between them. There are 15 residues in the CDR3. Germline V gene sequence: CDR1 SEHNR, CDR2 FQNEAQ (reference sequence). CDR3 in DNA: TGTGCCAGCAGCTTAGGTCCAGGGTTCAATCAGCCCCAGCATTTT. It encodes CASSLGPGFNQPQHF.

This rearrangement joins TRBV20-1 to TRBJ2-1; 9 bases line up with TRBD2. V lost 2 bases and J lost 14; bases outside the gene matches: 4. Germline CDR1 and CDR2: DFQATT and SNEGSKA (reference sequence). This CDR3 is 11 amino acids long. The CDR3 region is CSARIPSGEFF. The CDR3 DNA reads TGCAGTGCTAGAATCCCTAGCGGGGAGTTCTTC.

The chain couples TRBV5-1 to TRBJ2-1; no clear D. CDR1 and CDR2 (germline): SGHRS, YFSETQ. The CDR3 length is 13 residues. Trimming cost V 0 bases and J 5 bases, with 6 bases left between them. The CDR3 DNA sequence: TGCGCCAGCAGCTTGGCCCCAGACAATGAGCAGTTCTTC. It is translated as CASSLAPDNEQFF. The whole variable domain, remainder taken from reference TRBV5-1 and TRBJ2-1, is KAGVTQTPRYLIKTRGQQVTLSCSPISGHRSVSWYQQTPGQGLQFLFEYFSETQRNKGNFPGRFSGRQFSNSRSEMNVSTLELGDSALYLCASSLAPDNEQFFGPGTRLTVL.

V usage is TRBV6-5 and J usage is TRBJ2-2, with D maybe TRBD1 (6 bases). V was trimmed by 6 bases and J by 4 bases, leaving 15 bases between them. Germline CDR1 MNHEY, CDR2 SVGAGI. The length of the CDR3 is 15 residues. CDR3 nucleotides: TGTGCCAGCAGAGGCGTTAGGGGGATCACCGGGGAGCTGTTTTTT. Protein sequence: CASRGVRGITGELFF.

The V call is TRBV5-6, the J call TRBJ1-2; tentative D call: TRBD1 (5 bases). Trimming shortened V by 1 base and J by 5 bases, and 9 bases separated the two germline ends. CDR3 size: 13 residues. Per germline, CDR1 SGHDT and CDR2 YYEEEE. The CDR3 sequence: CASSLMGTYGYTF. The DNA for the CDR3 is TGTGCCAGCAGCTTGATGGGGACGTATGGCTACACCTTC.

This rearrangement joins TRBV6-2 or TRBV6-3 to TRBJ2-2, with 8 bases fitting TRBD2. The CDR3 runs 16 residues. CDR1 and CDR2 from the germline V gene are MNHEY and SVGEGT. Trimming took 5 bases from V and 2 from J; bases not matched to a gene: 7. The CDR3 loop reads CASSTRLARNTGELFF. The CDR3 DNA sequence: TGTGCCAGCAGTACCCGACTAGCGAGAAACACCGGGGAGCTGTTTTTT.

This chain links TRBV10-2 with TRBJ1-5; D possibly corresponds to TRBD1 (5 bases). CDR1 and CDR2 (germline): WSHSY, SAAADI. The CDR3 has 14 residues. V dropped 3 bases and J dropped 6 bases, with 12 bases sitting between them. CDR3 DNA: TGCGCCAGCAGTGAAGGGACGATGAGTCAGCCCCAGCATTTT. This translates into CASSEGTMSQPQHF.

The V and J genes are TRBV5-1 and TRBJ1-5; a weak D match, TRBD1 (5 bases). Germline V lookup: CDR1 SGHRS, CDR2 YFSETQ. The V end lost 4 bases, the J end lost 4 bases, and 18 bases lay between the germline ends. This CDR3 comprises 16 residues. This CDR3 reads CASSQTPGAINQPQHF. The CDR3 DNA is TGCGCCAGCAGCCAGACCCCCGGGGCAATTAATCAGCCCCAGCATTTT.

This chain connects TRBV7-3 to TRBJ2-7, with D hard to call. Germline loops: CDR1 SGHTA, CDR2 FQGTGA. This CDR3 spans 12 amino acids. V was shortened by 4 bases and J by 6 bases, with 10 bases between the two germline ends. CDR3 amino acids: CASSSRQGEQYF. The DNA of the CDR3 is TGTGCCAGCAGCTCCAGGCAAGGCGAGCAGTACTTC.

The chain joins TRBV6-4 to TRBJ1-4; 9 bases map to TRBD1. The junction had 10 bases not matched to a gene; V was cut back by 4 bases and J by 10 bases. Germline V gives CDR1 MRHNA, CDR2 SNTAGT. This CDR3 is built from 15 residues. CDR3 in amino acids: CASSATGGGDAKLFF. The CDR3 nucleotides read TGTGCCAGCAGTGCCACAGGGGGCGGAGATGCAAAACTGTTTTTT.

The chain links TRBV13 to TRBJ1-2; D remains ambiguous. Trimming took 2 bases from V and 7 from J, leaving 5 bases between them. Looked up from germline, CDR1 is PRHDT and CDR2 is FYEKMQ (reference sequence). The CDR3 is 11 amino acids. CDR3: CASSLHVGYTF. In nucleotides, the CDR3 is TGTGCCAGCAGCTTACATGTTGGCTACACCTTC.

The chain joins TRBV4-3 to TRBJ1-1; the match to TRBD1 covers 8 bases. Germline CDR1 reads LGHNA; CDR2 reads YSLEER. The CDR3 totals 17 residues. The J segment lost 4 bases and the V segment lost 0 bases, leaving 10 bases of the junction unmatched. The CDR3 protein is CASSQDVTGDGITEAFF. For the CDR3, the DNA is TGCGCCAGCAGCCAAGATGTGACAGGGGATGGCATCACTGAAGCTTTCTTT.

The chain uses TRBV4-2 and TRBJ2-1; D gene uncertain. The CDR3 has 16 residues. Trimming pared 4 bases from V and 0 bases from J, leaving 13 bases between. CDR1 and CDR2 from the germline V gene are LGHNA and YNFKEQ. CDR3 sequence: CASSPRHPGSYNEQFF. The CDR3 bases are TGTGCCAGCAGCCCCCGACACCCGGGCTCCTACAATGAGCAGTTCTTC.

V gene TRBV7-2 combines with J gene TRBJ1-6; D not resolved. The CDR3 has 12 residues. In germline, CDR1 is SGHTA, CDR2 FQGNSA. The V end was cut by 5 bases, the J end by 12 bases, with 11 bases between. The DNA for the CDR3 is TGTGCCAGCAGCCTAGGGCCGGGACCCCTCCACTTT. This sequence encodes CASSLGPGPLHF.

The rearrangement links TRBV9 to TRBJ2-7; D may be TRBD2 (5 bases). Deletions cut 0 bases from V and 6 bases from J, with 19 bases between. CDR3 length equals 16 residues. CDR1 is SGDLS, CDR2 YYNGEE, per germline. Written as DNA, the CDR3 is TGTGCCAGCAGCGTAGTACGCTTCGGGGAATTAGGCGAGCAGTACTTC. The encoded protein is CASSVVRFGELGEQYF. Together with reference TRBV9 and TRBJ2-7, the CDR3 gives the full variable domain: DSGVTQTPKHLITATGQRVTLRCSPRSGDLSVYWYQQSLDQGLQFLIQYYNGEERAKGNILERFSAQQFPDLHSELNLSSLELGDSALYFCASSVVRFGELGEQYFGPGTRLTVT.

This clone was counted a few times. The chain carries TRBV4-1 and TRBJ1-1; a possible D gene is TRBD1 (6 bases). Trimming shortened V by 4 bases and J by 5 bases, and 14 bases separated the two germline ends. CDR1 is MGHRA, CDR2 YSYEKL, per germline. The CDR3 consists of 14 residues. The CDR3 reads CASSLQGWFTEAFF. CDR3 DNA: TGCGCCAGCAGCCTACAGGGTTGGTTTACTGAAGCTTTCTTT.

V and J are TRBV5-1 and TRBJ2-2, with unresolved D. Germline CDR1 is SGHRS and CDR2 is YFSETQ. With 3 bases removed from V and 7 bases from J, the gap between germline ends came to 19 bases. This CDR3 has 16 residues. The CDR3 bases are TGCGCCAGCAGCTCCCTCCGGGCCTCCTCCGGCGGGGAGCTGTTTTTT. Its translation: CASSSLRASSGGELFF.

This chain joins TRBV6-5 and TRBJ1-5; D unclear. The length of the CDR3 is 13 residues. Germline CDR1 MNHEY, CDR2 SVGAGI. Trimming took 4 bases from V and 4 from J, leaving 8 bases between them. The CDR3 region has the DNA TGTGCCAGCAGTTTCACGAAAAATCAGCCCCAGCATTTT. It is translated as CASSFTKNQPQHF.

This chain links TRBV28 with TRBJ1-4, with D unclear. From germline, CDR1 is MDHEN and CDR2 SYDVKM. Trimming shortened V by 6 bases and J by 6 bases, and 23 bases separated the two germline ends. This CDR3 has 17 amino acids. The CDR3 spells CASSPRHSRRIDEKLFF. The CDR3 coding sequence is TGTGCCAGCAGCCCTAGACACTCCCGTAGGATTGATGAAAAACTGTTTTTT.

The CDR3 protein is CASSQRSQGGGYTF. DNA of the CDR3: TGTGCCAGCAGCCAAAGGTCACAGGGGGGCGGCTACACCTTC. V usage is TRBV4-2 and J usage is TRBJ1-2; 8 nucleotides align to TRBD1. V lost 2 bases to trimming and J lost 8 bases; unmatched junction nucleotides: 7. The CDR3 sequence is 14 residues long. The germline V gene has CDR1 LGHNA and CDR2 YNFKEQ.

V and J are TRBV7-2 and TRBJ2-7, with 9 positions matching TRBD1. From germline, CDR1 is SGHTA and CDR2 FQGNSA. The CDR3 has 17 amino acids. V gave up 1 base and J gave up 2 bases; unmatched junction bases: 9. CDR3 sequence (DNA): TGTGCCAGCAGCTTAGGCGGGACAGGGATATTAACCTACGAGCAGTACTTC. Protein: CASSLGGTGILTYEQYF.

The rearrangement joins TRBV7-8 to TRBJ1-5; possibly TRBD1 for D (5 bases). This CDR3 has 16 residues. The germline V gene has CDR1 SGHVS and CDR2 FQNEAQ. V was clipped by 0 bases and J by 7 bases, with 16 bases between them. The CDR3, as DNA: TGTGCCAGCAGCTTAGCGCGTTGGCAGGGCGGGCAGCCCCAGCATTTT. It translates to CASSLARWQGGQPQHF. Complete variable domain (other parts from reference TRBV7-8 and TRBJ1-5): GAGVSQSPRYKVAKRGQDVALRCDPISGHVSLFWYQQALGQGPEFLTYFQNEAQLDKSGLPSDRFFAERPEGSVSTLKIQRTQQEDSAVYLCASSLARWQGGQPQHFGDGTRLSIL.

With respect to this clone: Relative to the germline gene, one junction end is altered; a read error may explain this. The genes are TRBV6-6 and TRBJ2-7; TRBD1 aligns across 8 bases. Germline values: CDR1 MNHNY, CDR2 SVGAGI (reference sequence). The CDR3 contains 14 residues. Written as DNA, the CDR3 is TGTGCCGGCAGTTACGGACAGGGTCCCTACGAGCAGTACTTC. It specifies CAGSYGQGPYEQYF.

The chain couples TRBV28 to TRBJ2-3, with a weak D call TRBD2 (6 bases). Per the germline V gene, CDR1 is MDHEN and CDR2 is SYDVKM. The germline V and J ends were trimmed by 4 bases and 2 bases, with 16 bases remaining between them. This CDR3 has 16 residues. This CDR3 reads CASSSMTGGTTDTQYF. Here the CDR3 DNA reads TGTGCCAGCAGTTCAATGACTGGCGGGACCACAGATACGCAGTATTTT.

V and J are TRBV7-9 and TRBJ1-2; perhaps TRBD1 as D (6 bases). The CDR3 extends over 14 amino acids. V dropped 7 bases and J dropped 7 bases, with 19 bases sitting between them. CDR1 and CDR2 (germline): SEHNR, FQNEAQ (reference sequence). The CDR3 spells CASNPGGGARGYTF. Written as DNA, the CDR3 is TGTGCCAGCAACCCCGGTGGGGGGGCGCGTGGCTACACCTTC.

This clone was detected only a few times. The rearrangement uses TRBV7-2 and TRBJ2-1; D may be TRBD2 (5 bases). CDR3 size: 14 residues. Germline CDR1 and CDR2: SGHTA and FQGNSA. V lost 1 base to trimming and J lost 9 bases, with 13 bases between them. Here the CDR3 DNA reads TGTGCCAGCAGCTTAGTCAGCGGATGGGGTGAGCAGTTCTTC. It is translated as CASSLVSGWGEQFF. The full variable domain, completed using reference TRBV7-2 and TRBJ2-1, is GAGVSQSPSNKVTEKGKDVELRCDPISGHTALYWYRQSLGQGLEFLIYFQGNSAPDKSGLPSDRFSAERTGGSVSTLTIQRTQQEDSAVYLCASSLVSGWGEQFFGPGTRLTVL.

The J gene is TRBJ1-2, the V gene TRBV20-1; D gene unclear. V lost 5 bases to trimming and J lost 8 bases, with 12 bases between them. This CDR3 is 11 amino acids long. Germline V gene lookup returns CDR1 DFQATT and CDR2 SNEGSKA (reference sequence). For the CDR3, the DNA is TGCAGTGCTTTCTTTCCTAGGGGCTACACCTTC. It codes for CSAFFPRGYTF.